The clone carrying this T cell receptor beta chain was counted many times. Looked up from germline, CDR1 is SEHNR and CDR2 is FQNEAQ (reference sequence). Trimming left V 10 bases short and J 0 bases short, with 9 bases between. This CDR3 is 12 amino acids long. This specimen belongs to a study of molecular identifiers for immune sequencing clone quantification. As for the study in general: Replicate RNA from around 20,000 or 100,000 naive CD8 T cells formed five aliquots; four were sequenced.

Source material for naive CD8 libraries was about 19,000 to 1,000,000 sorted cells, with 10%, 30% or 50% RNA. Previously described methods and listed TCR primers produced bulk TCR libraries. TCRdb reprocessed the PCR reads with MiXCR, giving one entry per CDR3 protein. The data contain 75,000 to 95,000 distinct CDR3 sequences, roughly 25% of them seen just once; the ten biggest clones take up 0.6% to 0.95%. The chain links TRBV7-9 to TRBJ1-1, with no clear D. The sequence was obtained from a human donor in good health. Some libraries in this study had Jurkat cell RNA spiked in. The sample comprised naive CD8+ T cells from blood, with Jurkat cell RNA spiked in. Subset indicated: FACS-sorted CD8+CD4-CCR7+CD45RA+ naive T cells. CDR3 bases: TGTGCCAACAACCCCCTGAACACTGAAGCTTTCTTT. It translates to CANNPLNTEAFF.